The clone carrying this TCR beta chain was detected ten times or more. The antigen remains undetermined. The sample comes from a study of T cells in Graves' hyperthyroidism and ophthalmopathy. Deletions cut 1 base from V and 4 bases from J, with 11 bases between. Germline-derived CDR1 and CDR2 are SGHKS and YYEKEE (reference sequence). This CDR3 spans 14 amino acids. TCR beta CDR3 regions were amplified from RNA transcripts. An initial round of RT-PCR targeting the TCR CDR3 relied on the HTBI primer set. TCRdb reprocessed the multiplex PCR reads with MiXCR, giving one entry per CDR3 protein. Seen here are hundreds of thousands of distinct CDR3 sequences, 16% observed once, and the top ten hold less than 3.5%. Study-wide points: It was a median approximately 6 months before onset that the model predicted ophthalmopathy.

The TCR originated in a woman aged 40-49 years with Graves' ophthalmopathy. Material for sequencing was blood. The V call is TRBV5-5, the J call TRBJ1-1; tentatively, D is TRBD1 (6 bases). This CDR3 reads CASSLIEGGTEAFF. The CDR3 DNA reads as TGTGCCAGCAGCTTGATTGAGGGGGGCACTGAAGCTTTCTTT.